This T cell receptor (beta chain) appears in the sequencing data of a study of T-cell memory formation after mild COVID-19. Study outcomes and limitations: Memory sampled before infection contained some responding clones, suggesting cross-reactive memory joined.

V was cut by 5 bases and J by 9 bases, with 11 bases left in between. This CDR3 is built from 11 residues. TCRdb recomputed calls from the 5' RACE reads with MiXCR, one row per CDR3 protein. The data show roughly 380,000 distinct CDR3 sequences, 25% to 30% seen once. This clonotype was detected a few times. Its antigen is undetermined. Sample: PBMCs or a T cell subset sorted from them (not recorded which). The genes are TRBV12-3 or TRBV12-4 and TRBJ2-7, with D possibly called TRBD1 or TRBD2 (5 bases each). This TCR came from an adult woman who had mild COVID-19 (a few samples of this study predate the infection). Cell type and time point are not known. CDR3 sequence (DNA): TGTGCCAGCAGTAACCCGGGACCGCAGTACTTC. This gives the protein CASSNPGPQYF.